This T cell receptor beta chain was captured in a study of blood T cell repertoires in COVID-19. Study summary: From T cells, B-cell-depleted T cells, or PBMCs came the material, which was cDNA or gDNA.

The CDR3 is made up of 13 amino acids. The V gene's germline CDR1 is KGHDR and CDR2 SFDVKD. Trimming left V 5 bases short and J 5 bases short, with 11 bases between. Repertoires were generated with immunoSEQ multiplex PCR, while TCRdb's copy carries only in-frame clones and drops some. The sample holds approximately 280,000 clones, 89% seen once. Sequenced: peripheral blood. The clonotype was recovered from a man aged 50 to 60 with acute or convalescent COVID-19. The J gene is TRBJ2-5, the V gene TRBV24-1; D might be TRBD1 (6 bases). The CDR3, as DNA: TGTGCCACCAGTGGAGGGGGAACGGAGACCCAGTACTTC. This encodes CATSGGGTETQYF.